This T cell receptor (beta chain) was captured by sequencing in a study of blood T cell repertoires in COVID-19. Study context: Donors in the United States, Italy and Spain gave samples during acute or convalescent COVID-19. PBMCs, B-cell-depleted T cells, or T cells provided the cDNA or gDNA that made up the material.

Trimming took 6 bases from V and 3 from J; bases not matched to a gene: 8. The germline V gene encodes CDR1 MNHEY and CDR2 SMNVEV (reference sequence). The CDR3 runs 14 residues. How the authors handled the data: Amplified reference gene primers provided the basis for estimating nucleated cell counts. Data came from immunoSEQ multiplex PCR; TCRdb stores just in-frame clones and leaves some out. V and J calls and clone size are as listed in that table; D and trimming were resolved from the DNA. This table holds about 36,000 clones, around 80% found once. Sample: peripheral blood. V and J are TRBV27 and TRBJ2-7, with 7 bases fitting TRBD1. The source of this sequence is a man aged 55-75 years with acute or convalescent COVID-19. CDR3 loop: CASSPGQARYEQYF. CDR3 bases: TGTGCCAGCAGCCCCGGACAGGCCCGCTACGAGCAGTACTTC.